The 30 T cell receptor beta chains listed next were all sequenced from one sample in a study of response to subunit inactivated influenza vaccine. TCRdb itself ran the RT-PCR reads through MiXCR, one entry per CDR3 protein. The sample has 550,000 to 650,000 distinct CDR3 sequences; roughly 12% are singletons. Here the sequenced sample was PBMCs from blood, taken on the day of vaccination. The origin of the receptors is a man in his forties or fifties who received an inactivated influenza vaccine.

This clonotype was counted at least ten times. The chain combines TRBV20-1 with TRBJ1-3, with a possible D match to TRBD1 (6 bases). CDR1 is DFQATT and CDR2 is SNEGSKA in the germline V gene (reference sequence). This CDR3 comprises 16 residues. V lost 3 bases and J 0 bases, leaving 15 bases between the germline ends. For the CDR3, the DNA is TGCAGTGCTAGCCTGACAGGCCACTTCTCTGGAAACACCATATATTTT. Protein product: CSASLTGHFSGNTIYF.

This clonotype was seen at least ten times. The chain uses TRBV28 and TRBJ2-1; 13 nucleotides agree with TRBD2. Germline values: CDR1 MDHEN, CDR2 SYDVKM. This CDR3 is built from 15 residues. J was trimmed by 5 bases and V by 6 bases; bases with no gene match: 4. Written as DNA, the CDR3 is TGTGCCAGCAGCCCGGGACTAGCGGGAAACAATGAGCAGTTCTTC. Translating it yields CASSPGLAGNNEQFF.

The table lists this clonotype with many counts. CDR3 coding DNA: TGTGCCAGCAGCTTCCAAAACACCGGGGAGCTGTTTTTT. Its translation is CASSFQNTGELFF. The rearrangement links TRBV27 to TRBJ2-2; D not resolved. Germline assignment: CDR1 MNHEY and CDR2 SMNVEV (reference sequence). Trimming stripped 6 bases from V and 2 bases from J, with 7 bases between. This CDR3 contains 13 residues.

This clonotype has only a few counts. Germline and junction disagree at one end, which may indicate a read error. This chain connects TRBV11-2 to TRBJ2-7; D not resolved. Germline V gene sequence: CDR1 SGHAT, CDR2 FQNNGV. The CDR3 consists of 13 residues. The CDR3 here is CASSLDFLASPLF. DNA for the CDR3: TGTGCCAGCAGCTTAGATTTTTTGGCTTCACCCCTCTTC.

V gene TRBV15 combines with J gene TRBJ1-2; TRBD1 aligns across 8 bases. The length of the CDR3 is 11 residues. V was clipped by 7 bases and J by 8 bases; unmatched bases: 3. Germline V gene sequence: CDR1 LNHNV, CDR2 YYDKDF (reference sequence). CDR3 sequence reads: CATTYRGGYTF. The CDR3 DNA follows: TGTGCCACCACATACAGGGGGGGCTACACCTTC. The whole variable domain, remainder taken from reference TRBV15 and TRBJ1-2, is DAMVIQNPRYQVTQFGKPVTLSCSQTLNHNVMYWYQQKSSQAPKLLFHYYDKDFNNEADTPDNFQSRRPNTSFCFLDIRSPGLGDTAMYLCATTYRGGYTFGSGTRLTVV.

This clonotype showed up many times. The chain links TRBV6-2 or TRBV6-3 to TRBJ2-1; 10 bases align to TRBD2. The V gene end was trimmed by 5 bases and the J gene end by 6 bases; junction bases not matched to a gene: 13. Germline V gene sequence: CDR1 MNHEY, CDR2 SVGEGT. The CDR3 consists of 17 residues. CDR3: CASSPPIASGRANEQFF. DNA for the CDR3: TGTGCCAGCAGTCCTCCCATCGCCAGCGGGAGGGCCAATGAGCAGTTCTTC.

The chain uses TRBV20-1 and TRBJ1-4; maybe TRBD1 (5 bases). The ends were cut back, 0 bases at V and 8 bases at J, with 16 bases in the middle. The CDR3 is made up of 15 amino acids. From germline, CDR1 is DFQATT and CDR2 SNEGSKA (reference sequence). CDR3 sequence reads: CSARDDTQGGEKLFF. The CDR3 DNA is TGCAGTGCTAGAGATGATACGCAGGGAGGAGAAAAACTGTTTTTT.

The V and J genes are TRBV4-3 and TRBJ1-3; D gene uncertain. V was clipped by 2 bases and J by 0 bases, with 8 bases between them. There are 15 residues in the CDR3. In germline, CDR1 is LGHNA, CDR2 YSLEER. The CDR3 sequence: CASSQKFSSGNTIYF. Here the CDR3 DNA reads TGCGCCAGCAGCCAAAAATTCAGCTCTGGAAACACCATATATTTT.

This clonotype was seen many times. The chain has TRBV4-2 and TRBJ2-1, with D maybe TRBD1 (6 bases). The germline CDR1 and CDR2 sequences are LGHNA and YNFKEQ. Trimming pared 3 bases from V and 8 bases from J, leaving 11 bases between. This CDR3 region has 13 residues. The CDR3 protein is CASSHYRVDEQFF. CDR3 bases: TGTGCCAGCAGCCATTACAGGGTCGATGAGCAGTTCTTC.

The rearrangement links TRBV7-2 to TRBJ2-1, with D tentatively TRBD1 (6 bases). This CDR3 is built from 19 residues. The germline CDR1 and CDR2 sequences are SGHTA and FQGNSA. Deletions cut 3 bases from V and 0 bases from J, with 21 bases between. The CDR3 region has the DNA TGTGCCAGCAGCTTTGTTTTGACAGGCAGGCAAGGCTCCTACAATGAGCAGTTCTTC. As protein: CASSFVLTGRQGSYNEQFF.

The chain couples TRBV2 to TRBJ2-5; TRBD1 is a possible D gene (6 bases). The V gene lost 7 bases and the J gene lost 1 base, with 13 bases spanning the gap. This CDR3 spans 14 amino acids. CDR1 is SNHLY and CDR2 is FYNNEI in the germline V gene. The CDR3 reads CASTAMTGQETQYF. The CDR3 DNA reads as TGTGCCAGCACTGCCATGACAGGCCAAGAGACCCAGTACTTC.

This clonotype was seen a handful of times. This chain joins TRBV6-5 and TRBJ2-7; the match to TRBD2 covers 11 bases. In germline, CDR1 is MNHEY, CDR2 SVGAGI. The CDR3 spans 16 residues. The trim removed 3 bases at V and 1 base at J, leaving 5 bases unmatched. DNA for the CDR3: TGTGCCAGCAGTTATCGTAGCGGGAGGGCTTCCTACGAGCAGTACTTC. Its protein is CASSYRSGRASYEQYF.

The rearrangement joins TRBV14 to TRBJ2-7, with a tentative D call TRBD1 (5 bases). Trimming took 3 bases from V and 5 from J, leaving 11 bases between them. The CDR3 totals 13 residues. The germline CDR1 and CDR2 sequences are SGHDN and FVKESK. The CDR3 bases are TGTGCCAGCAGCCACAGGGTGGGCGACGAGCAGTACTTC. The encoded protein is CASSHRVGDEQYF.

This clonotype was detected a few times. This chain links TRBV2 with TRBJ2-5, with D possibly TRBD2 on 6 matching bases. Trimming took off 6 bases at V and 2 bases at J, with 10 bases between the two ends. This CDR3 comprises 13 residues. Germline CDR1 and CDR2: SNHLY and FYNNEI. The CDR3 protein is CASRRDSQETQYF. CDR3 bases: TGTGCCAGCAGACGGGACTCACAAGAGACCCAGTACTTC.

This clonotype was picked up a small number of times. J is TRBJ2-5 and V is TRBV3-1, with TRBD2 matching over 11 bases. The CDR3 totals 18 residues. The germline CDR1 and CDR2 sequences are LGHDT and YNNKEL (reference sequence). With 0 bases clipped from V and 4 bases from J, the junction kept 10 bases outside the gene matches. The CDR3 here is CASSQDHGSGRARETQYF. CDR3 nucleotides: TGTGCCAGCAGCCAAGATCATGGTAGCGGGAGGGCCCGAGAGACCCAGTACTTC.

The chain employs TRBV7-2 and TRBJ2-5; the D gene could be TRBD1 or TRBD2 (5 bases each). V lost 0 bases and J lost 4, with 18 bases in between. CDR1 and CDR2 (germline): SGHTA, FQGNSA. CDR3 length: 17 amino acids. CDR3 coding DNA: TGTGCCAGCAGCTTAGCCCTTACCGGGGCCCTCCGAGAGACCCAGTACTTC. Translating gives CASSLALTGALRETQYF.

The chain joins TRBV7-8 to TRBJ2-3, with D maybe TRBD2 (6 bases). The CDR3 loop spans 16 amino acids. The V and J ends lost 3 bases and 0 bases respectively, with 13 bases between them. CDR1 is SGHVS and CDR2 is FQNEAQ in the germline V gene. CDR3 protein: CASSLMLGTSTDTQYF. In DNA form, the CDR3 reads TGTGCCAGCAGCTTGATGTTGGGGACTAGCACAGATACGCAGTATTTT.

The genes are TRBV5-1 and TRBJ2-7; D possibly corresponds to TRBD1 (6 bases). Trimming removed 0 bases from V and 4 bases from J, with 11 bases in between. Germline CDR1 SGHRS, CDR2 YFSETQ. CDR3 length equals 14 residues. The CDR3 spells CASSLDRDDYEQYF. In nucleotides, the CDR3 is TGCGCCAGCAGCTTGGACAGGGATGATTACGAGCAGTACTTC.

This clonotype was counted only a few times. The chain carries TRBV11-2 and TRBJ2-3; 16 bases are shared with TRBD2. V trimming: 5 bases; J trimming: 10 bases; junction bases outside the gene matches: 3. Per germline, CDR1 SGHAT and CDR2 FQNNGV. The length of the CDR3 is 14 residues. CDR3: CASSTGLAGGAQYF. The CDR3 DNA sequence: TGTGCCAGCAGCACGGGACTAGCGGGGGGGGCGCAGTATTTT.

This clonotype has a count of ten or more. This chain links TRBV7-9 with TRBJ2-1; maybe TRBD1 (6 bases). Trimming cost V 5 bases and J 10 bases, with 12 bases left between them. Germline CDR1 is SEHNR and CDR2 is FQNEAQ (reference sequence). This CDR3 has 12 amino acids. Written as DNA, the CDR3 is TGTGCCAGCAGCAATGACAGGCTCGAGCAGTTCTTC. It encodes CASSNDRLEQFF.

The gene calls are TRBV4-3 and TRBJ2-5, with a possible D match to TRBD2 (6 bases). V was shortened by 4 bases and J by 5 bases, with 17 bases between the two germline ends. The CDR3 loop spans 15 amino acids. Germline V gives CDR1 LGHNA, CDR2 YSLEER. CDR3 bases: TGCGCCAGCAGCCCAAGGGCGGGGTTAGGTGAGACCCAGTACTTC. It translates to CASSPRAGLGETQYF.

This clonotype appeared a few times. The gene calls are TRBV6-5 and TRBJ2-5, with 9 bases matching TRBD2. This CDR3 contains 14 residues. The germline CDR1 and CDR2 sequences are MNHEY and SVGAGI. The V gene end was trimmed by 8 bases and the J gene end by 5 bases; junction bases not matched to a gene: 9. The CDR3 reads CASGLREGRETQYF. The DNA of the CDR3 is TGTGCCAGCGGTTTGCGGGAGGGCCGGGAGACCCAGTACTTC.

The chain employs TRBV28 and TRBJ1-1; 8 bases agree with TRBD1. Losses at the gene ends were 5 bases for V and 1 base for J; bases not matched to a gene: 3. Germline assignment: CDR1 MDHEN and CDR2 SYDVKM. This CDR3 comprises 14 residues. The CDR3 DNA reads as TGTGCCAGCAGTGACAGGGGCCAGAACACTGAAGCTTTCTTT. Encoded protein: CASSDRGQNTEAFF.

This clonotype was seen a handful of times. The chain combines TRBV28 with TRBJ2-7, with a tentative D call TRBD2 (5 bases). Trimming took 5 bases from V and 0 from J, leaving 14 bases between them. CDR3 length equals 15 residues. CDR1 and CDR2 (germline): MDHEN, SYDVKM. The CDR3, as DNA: TGTGCCAGCAGTCGGCCAACTAGGAGCTCCTACGAGCAGTACTTC. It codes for CASSRPTRSSYEQYF.

CDR3 residues: CASSKGRNTEAFF. The CDR3 nucleotides are TGTGCCAGCAGTAAAGGGAGGAACACTGAAGCTTTCTTT. The chain links TRBV28 to TRBJ1-1, with no clear D. Germline V gene data show CDR1 as MDHEN and CDR2 as SYDVKM. The CDR3 is 13 residues long. Between the trimmed V and J ends, which lost 5 bases and 1 base, there was a span of 8 bases.

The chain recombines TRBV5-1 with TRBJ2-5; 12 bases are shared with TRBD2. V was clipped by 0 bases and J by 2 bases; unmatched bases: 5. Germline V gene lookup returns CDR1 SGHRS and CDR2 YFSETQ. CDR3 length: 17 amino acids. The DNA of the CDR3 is TGCGCCAGCAGCTTGGAACCCGGGACTAGCGGGCAAGAGACCCAGTACTTC. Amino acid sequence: CASSLEPGTSGQETQYF.

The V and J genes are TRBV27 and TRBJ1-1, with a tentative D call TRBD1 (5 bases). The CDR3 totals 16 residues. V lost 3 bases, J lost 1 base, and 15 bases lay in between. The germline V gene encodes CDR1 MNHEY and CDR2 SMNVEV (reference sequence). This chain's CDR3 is CASSFGAVIGNTEAFF. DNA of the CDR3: TGTGCCAGCAGTTTCGGGGCAGTTATCGGGAACACTGAAGCTTTCTTT.

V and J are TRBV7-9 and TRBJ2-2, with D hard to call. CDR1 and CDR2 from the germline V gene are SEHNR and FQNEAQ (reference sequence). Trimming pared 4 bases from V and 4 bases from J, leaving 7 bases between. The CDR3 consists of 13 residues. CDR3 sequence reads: CASSWTSTGELFF. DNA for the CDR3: TGTGCCAGCAGCTGGACGTCCACCGGGGAGCTGTTTTTT.

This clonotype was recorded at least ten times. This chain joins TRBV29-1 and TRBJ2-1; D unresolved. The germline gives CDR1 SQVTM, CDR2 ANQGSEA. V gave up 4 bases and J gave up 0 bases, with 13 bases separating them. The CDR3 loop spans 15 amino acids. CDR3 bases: TGCAGCGTTGCCCAGCGCCCCAGCTCCTACAATGAGCAGTTCTTC. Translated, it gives CSVAQRPSSYNEQFF.

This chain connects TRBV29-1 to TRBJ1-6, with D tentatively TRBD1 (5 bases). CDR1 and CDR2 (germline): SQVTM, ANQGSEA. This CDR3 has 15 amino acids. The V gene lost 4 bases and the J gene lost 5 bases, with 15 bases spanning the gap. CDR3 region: CSVAEGAGDNSPLHF. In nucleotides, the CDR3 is TGCAGCGTTGCGGAGGGAGCGGGGGATAATTCACCCCTCCACTTT. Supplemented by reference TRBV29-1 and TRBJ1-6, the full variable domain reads SAVISQKPSRDICQRGTSLTIQCQVDSQVTMMFWYRQQPGQSLTLIATANQGSEATYESGFVIDKFPISRPNLTFSTLTVSNMSPEDSSIYLCSVAEGAGDNSPLHFGNGTRLTVT.